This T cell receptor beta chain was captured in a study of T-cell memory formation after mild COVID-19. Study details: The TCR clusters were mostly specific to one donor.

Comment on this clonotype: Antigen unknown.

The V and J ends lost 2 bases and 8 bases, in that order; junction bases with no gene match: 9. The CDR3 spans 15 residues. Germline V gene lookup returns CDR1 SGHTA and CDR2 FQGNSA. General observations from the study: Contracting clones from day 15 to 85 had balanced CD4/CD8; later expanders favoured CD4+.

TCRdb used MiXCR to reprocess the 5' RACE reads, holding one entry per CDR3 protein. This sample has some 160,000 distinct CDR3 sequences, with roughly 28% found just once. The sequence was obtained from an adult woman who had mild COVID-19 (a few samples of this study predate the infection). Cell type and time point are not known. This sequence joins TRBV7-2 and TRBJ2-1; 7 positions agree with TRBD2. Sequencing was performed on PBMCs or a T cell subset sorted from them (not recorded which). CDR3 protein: CASSLIGGRGDEQFF. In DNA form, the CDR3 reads TGTGCCAGCAGCTTAATTGGCGGGAGAGGGGATGAGCAGTTCTTC.